These 32 T cell receptor beta chains came from one sample sequenced in a study of blood T cell repertoires in COVID-19. Sequencing used immunoSEQ multiplex PCR; TCRdb keeps in-frame clones, though not all of them. This sample has around 300,000 clones; 88% occur once, and the top ten carry approximately 2%. The material sequenced was PBMCs or T cells enriched from blood (not recorded which). The receptors were sampled from a woman aged 60 to 75 in a cohort exposed to, infected with or recovered from COVID-19 (not recorded which).

DNA for the CDR3: TGCGCCAGCAGCTTGGCGCCCCCGGGTAGCGGGAGTATCACCGGGGAGCTGTTTTTT. Its protein product is CASSLAPPGSGSITGELFF. This sequence joins TRBV5-1 and TRBJ2-2; 9 bases are shared with TRBD2. Trimming took 0 bases from V and 4 from J; bases not matched to a gene: 13. Germline assignment: CDR1 SGHRS and CDR2 YFSETQ. This CDR3 has 19 amino acids.

The chain uses TRBV7-2 and TRBJ2-7; TRBD2 agrees at 11 bases. Germline-derived CDR1 and CDR2 are SGHTA and FQGNSA. V lost 7 bases to trimming and J lost 3 bases; unmatched junction nucleotides: 11. This CDR3 spans 16 amino acids. DNA of the CDR3: TGTGCCAGCACCCGTGGCGGGACTAGCGGTAGCTACGAGCAGTACTTC. This gives the protein CASTRGGTSGSYEQYF.

The chain combines TRBV14 with TRBJ2-5, with 11 bases fitting TRBD2. CDR3 length equals 18 residues. CDR1 is SGHDN and CDR2 is FVKESK in the germline V gene. V shed 4 bases, J shed 7 bases, and the junction held 17 bases outside the gene matches. The CDR3 sequence: CASSPMRLAGGSRGTQYF. The DNA for the CDR3 is TGTGCCAGCAGCCCGATGCGCCTAGCGGGAGGAAGTCGGGGGACCCAGTACTTC. The whole variable domain, filled in from reference TRBV14 and TRBJ2-5, reads EAGVTQFPSHSVIEKGQTVTLRCDPISGHDNLYWYRRVMGKEIKFLLHFVKESKQDESGMPNNRFLAERTGGTYSTLKVQPAELEDSGVYFCASSPMRLAGGSRGTQYFGPGTRLLVL.

This clone was seen more than once but under ten times. The chain joins TRBV12-3 or TRBV12-4 to TRBJ2-1; a possible D gene is TRBD1 (5 bases). Trimming stripped 9 bases from V and 10 bases from J, with 13 bases between. This CDR3 is 11 amino acids long. The CDR3 DNA is TGTGCCAGTGGGTTACAGGTCGAGCAGTTCTTC. It is translated as CASGLQVEQFF.

The rearrangement uses TRBV19 and TRBJ2-7, with 7 nucleotides matching TRBD1. This CDR3 spans 13 amino acids. The ends lost 7 bases at V and 0 bases at J; junction bases unmatched: 3. CDR1 is LNHDA and CDR2 is SQIVND in the germline V gene (reference sequence). The CDR3 sequence: CASMDRSSYEQYF. The CDR3 nucleotides read TGTGCCAGTATGGACAGGAGCTCCTACGAGCAGTACTTC. Based on the CDR3 plus reference TRBV19 and TRBJ2-7, the full variable domain is DGGITQSPKYLFRKEGQNVTLSCEQNLNHDAMYWYRQDPGQGLRLIYYSQIVNDFQKGDIAEGYSVSREKKESFPLTVTSAQKNPTAFYLCASMDRSSYEQYFGPGTRLTVT.

The V and J genes are TRBV19 and TRBJ2-5; 14 nucleotides line up with TRBD2. This CDR3 spans 15 amino acids. CDR1 and CDR2 from the germline V gene are LNHDA and SQIVND (reference sequence). V trimming: 5 bases; J trimming: 3 bases; junction bases outside the gene matches: 2. CDR3 loop: CASSPGLAGEETQYF. CDR3 sequence (DNA): TGTGCCAGTAGTCCGGGACTAGCGGGAGAAGAGACCCAGTACTTC. Using reference TRBV19 and TRBJ2-5 for the parts outside the CDR3, the full variable domain is DGGITQSPKYLFRKEGQNVTLSCEQNLNHDAMYWYRQDPGQGLRLIYYSQIVNDFQKGDIAEGYSVSREKKESFPLTVTSAQKNPTAFYLCASSPGLAGEETQYFGPGTRLLVL.

CDR3 bases: TGTGCCAGCAGTTCCCAACAGGGGGGTAATGAAAAACTGTTTTTT. It yields the protein CASSSQQGGNEKLFF. This rearrangement joins TRBV28 to TRBJ1-4; 8 positions match TRBD1. CDR1 and CDR2 from the germline V gene are MDHEN and SYDVKM. The CDR3 covers 15 residues. Trimming at V came to 4 bases and at J to 4 bases, leaving 5 bases not matched to a gene.

The chain links TRBV15 to TRBJ1-2; 7 bases agree with TRBD1. The length of the CDR3 is 15 residues. V shed 5 bases, J shed 4 bases, and the junction held 10 bases outside the gene matches. Germline values: CDR1 LNHNV, CDR2 YYDKDF (reference sequence). CDR3 nucleotide sequence: TGTGCCACCAGCGCCACCCGGGACAGCCCCTATGGCTACACCTTC. Protein product: CATSATRDSPYGYTF.

The V and J genes are TRBV18 and TRBJ2-7, with D maybe TRBD2 (5 bases). The germline gives CDR1 KGHSH, CDR2 LQKENI. The length of the CDR3 is 16 residues. The germline V and J ends were trimmed by 0 bases and 0 bases, with 12 bases remaining between them. CDR3 region: CASSPPDGVSSYEQYF. The CDR3 nucleotides are TGTGCCAGCTCACCACCTGACGGGGTAAGCTCCTACGAGCAGTACTTC.

This clone was seen once. The chain carries TRBV4-2 and TRBJ2-7; TRBD2 matches 7 bases. Germline values: CDR1 LGHNA, CDR2 YNFKEQ. CDR3 size: 15 residues. Trimming cost V 3 bases and J 9 bases; bases outside gene matches: 14. The CDR3 spells CASSQVVASGNRQYF. The CDR3 DNA follows: TGTGCCAGCAGCCAGGTTGTGGCTAGCGGTAACCGGCAGTACTTC.

The V gene is TRBV4-1, the J gene TRBJ1-2; D is unresolved. V dropped 1 base and J dropped 4 bases, with 7 bases sitting between them. Per the germline V gene, CDR1 is MGHRA and CDR2 is YSYEKL. CDR3 length equals 13 residues. In DNA, the CDR3 is TGCGCCAGCAGCCAAGCGGGGTCCTATGGCTACACCTTC. It encodes CASSQAGSYGYTF.

V is TRBV5-1 and J is TRBJ1-1, with 11 bases aligning to TRBD1. Germline V gives CDR1 SGHRS, CDR2 YFSETQ. This CDR3 has 15 residues. The V segment lost 3 bases and the J segment 5 bases; nucleotides outside the gene matches: 6. Written as DNA, the CDR3 is TGCGCCAGCAGCTCCGGGGACAGGGGGAGAACTGAAGCTTTCTTT. Translation: CASSSGDRGRTEAFF.

V usage is TRBV30 and J usage is TRBJ2-1, with 7 bases matching TRBD2. This CDR3 comprises 12 residues. The J segment lost 7 bases and the V segment lost 5 bases, leaving 5 bases of the junction unmatched. The germline CDR1 and CDR2 sequences are GTSNPN and SVGIG (reference sequence). CDR3 amino acids: CAWGRAGNEQFF. In nucleotides, the CDR3 is TGTGCCTGGGGGAGGGCCGGAAATGAGCAGTTCTTC.

This clone has only one observation. The V call is TRBV2, the J call TRBJ1-6; D is undetermined. CDR1 is SNHLY and CDR2 is FYNNEI in the germline V gene. There are 14 residues in the CDR3. The ends were cut back, 1 base at V and 7 bases at J, with 8 bases in the middle. The CDR3 loop is CASSEERENSPLHF. The CDR3 DNA follows: TGTGCCAGCAGTGAAGAACGGGAGAATTCACCCCTCCACTTT.

J is TRBJ1-1 and V is TRBV28, with D maybe TRBD1 (6 bases). Trimming left V 5 bases short and J 5 bases short, with 18 bases between. This CDR3 region has 15 residues. Germline CDR1 is MDHEN and CDR2 is SYDVKM. The CDR3 loop reads CASSLLIQGTTEAFF. In DNA, the CDR3 is TGTGCCAGCAGTCTCCTTATCCAGGGGACGACTGAAGCTTTCTTT.

This chain joins TRBV15 and TRBJ1-2; D not certain. Trimming shortened V by 5 bases and J by 6 bases, and 13 bases separated the two germline ends. CDR1 LNHNV and CDR2 YYDKDF come from the germline V gene (reference sequence). The CDR3 sequence is 13 residues long. In nucleotides, the CDR3 is TGTGCCACCAGCGAACGGGTTATAGATGGCTACACCTTC. Its protein product is CATSERVIDGYTF. Full variable domain (outside the CDR3, taken from reference TRBV15 and TRBJ1-2): DAMVIQNPRYQVTQFGKPVTLSCSQTLNHNVMYWYQQKSSQAPKLLFHYYDKDFNNEADTPDNFQSRRPNTSFCFLDIRSPGLGDTAMYLCATSERVIDGYTFGSGTRLTVV.

This clone was detected only once. The chain links TRBV5-1 to TRBJ1-2, with D tentatively TRBD1 (5 bases). Trimming took 3 bases from V and 4 from J, leaving 16 bases between them. Germline CDR1 is SGHRS and CDR2 is YFSETQ. This CDR3 has 15 residues. CDR3 bases: TGCGCCAGCAGCTCCGGAGGGGCGACCATCTATGGCTACACCTTC. This sequence encodes CASSSGGATIYGYTF.

The chain carries TRBV6-2 or TRBV6-3 and TRBJ2-1, with a tentative D call TRBD1 (6 bases). Trimming took off 6 bases at V and 6 bases at J, with 15 bases between the two ends. The CDR3 consists of 14 residues. The germline V gene has CDR1 MNHEY and CDR2 SVGEGT. CDR3 DNA: TGTGCCAGCAGCAGGAATCAGGGGAGCAATGAGCAGTTCTTC. It yields the protein CASSRNQGSNEQFF.

This chain links TRBV5-1 with TRBJ1-1, with TRBD1 identical over 11 bases. This CDR3 is built from 15 residues. The germline gives CDR1 SGHRS, CDR2 YFSETQ. J gave up 3 bases and V 7 bases, and 8 bases lay outside the gene matches. The CDR3 protein is CASAEGQGVHTEAFF. In nucleotides, the CDR3 is TGCGCCAGCGCGGAGGGACAGGGGGTACACACTGAAGCTTTCTTT.

This rearrangement joins TRBV7-6 to TRBJ1-3; maybe TRBD1 (6 bases). The V gene lost 4 bases and the J gene lost 0 bases, with 16 bases spanning the gap. This CDR3 is built from 17 residues. Germline lookup yields CDR1 SGHVS and CDR2 FNYEAQ. The CDR3: CASSSITTGLSGNTIYF. CDR3 DNA: TGTGCCAGCAGCTCTATTACGACAGGCCTCTCTGGAAACACCATATATTTT.

The chain carries TRBV30 and TRBJ2-3, with 11 bases identical to TRBD2. The germline V gene encodes CDR1 GTSNPN and CDR2 SVGIG (reference sequence). This CDR3 region has 17 residues. V dropped 0 bases and J dropped 4; count of bases not matched to a gene: 9. The CDR3 loop reads CAWSVIRTSGSPDTQYF. DNA of the CDR3: TGTGCCTGGAGTGTGATCAGAACTAGCGGGAGCCCAGATACGCAGTATTTT.

The V and J genes are TRBV11-2 and TRBJ1-6; 8 bases are a match to TRBD1. Germline V lookup: CDR1 SGHAT, CDR2 FQNNGV. This CDR3 comprises 16 residues. The V and J ends lost 2 bases and 8 bases, in that order; junction bases with no gene match: 8. The CDR3 bases are TGTGCCAGCAGCTTACAGGGGGCGATGGTGCATTCACCCCTCCACTTT. Translating it yields CASSLQGAMVHSPLHF.

The gene calls are TRBV6-1 and TRBJ1-5, with 10 nucleotides matching TRBD1. Germline trimming cut 4 bases from V and 2 bases from J; bases unmatched to any gene: 8. Germline V CDR1 and CDR2: MNHNS, SASEGT. The CDR3 is made up of 17 amino acids. The CDR3 DNA sequence: TGTGCCAGCAGTGTCCCACTGGGACAGGGGCGCAATCAGCCCCAGCATTTT. Its translation is CASSVPLGQGRNQPQHF.

The gene calls are TRBV28 and TRBJ1-2; 7 nucleotides align to TRBD1. There are 13 residues in the CDR3. Trimming cost V 6 bases and J 8 bases; bases outside gene matches: 9. CDR1 is MDHEN, CDR2 SYDVKM, per germline. CDR3 loop: CASRAQGIEGYTF. The CDR3 DNA follows: TGTGCCAGCAGAGCACAGGGGATAGAAGGCTACACCTTC.

The gene calls are TRBV6-5 and TRBJ2-5, with a weak D call TRBD1 (5 bases). The CDR3 is made up of 14 amino acids. Between the trimmed V and J ends, which lost 7 bases and 5 bases, there was a span of 17 bases. From germline, CDR1 is MNHEY and CDR2 SVGAGI. The CDR3 DNA reads as TGTGCCAGCAAACGTCAGGGAAAGGGGGAGACCCAGTACTTC. This translates into CASKRQGKGETQYF.

The CDR3 region is CASSPRLQAYQPQHF. CDR3 bases: TGTGCCAGCAGCCCTCGATTGCAGGCTTATCAGCCCCAGCATTTT. The chain couples TRBV7-2 to TRBJ1-5; D remains ambiguous. The CDR3 consists of 15 residues. V lost 5 bases and J lost 5, with 16 bases in between. The V gene's germline CDR1 is SGHTA and CDR2 FQGNSA.

The CDR3 DNA follows: TGTGCCAGCAGCCAAAGCGTTTCCTACGAGCAGTACTTC. It is translated as CASSQSVSYEQYF. J is TRBJ2-7 and V is TRBV14; no reliable D call. The V end lost 2 bases, the J end lost 1 base, and 6 bases lay between the germline ends. The CDR3 has 13 residues. Germline CDR1 and CDR2: SGHDN and FVKESK.

This chain uses TRBV5-1 with TRBJ2-7, with TRBD1 matching over 10 bases. The V and J ends lost 4 bases and 7 bases, in that order; junction bases with no gene match: 8. The CDR3 extends over 14 amino acids. Germline V gene data show CDR1 as SGHRS and CDR2 as YFSETQ. The chain's CDR3 is CASSPTGGAEEQYF. CDR3 bases: TGCGCCAGCAGCCCGACAGGGGGCGCGGAAGAGCAGTACTTC.

This clone showed up just a few times. CDR3 sequence: CASRLGLAQRNEQFF. CDR3 DNA sequence: TGTGCCAGCAGATTGGGACTAGCGCAGAGGAATGAGCAGTTCTTC. This chain uses TRBV7-9 with TRBJ2-1, with 10 nucleotides matching TRBD2. CDR3 length: 15 amino acids. The J segment lost 7 bases and the V segment lost 6 bases, leaving 9 bases of the junction unmatched. Per the germline V gene, CDR1 is SEHNR and CDR2 is FQNEAQ (reference sequence).

The chain is built from TRBV3-1 (or the pseudogene TRBV3-2) and TRBJ1-5; D is ambiguous. Trimming removed 6 bases from V and 2 bases from J, with 11 bases in between. The germline CDR1 and CDR2 sequences are LGHDT and YNNKEL (reference sequence). This CDR3 is 14 amino acids long. The CDR3 protein is CASSPNQGNQPQHF. DNA for the CDR3: TGTGCCAGCAGTCCAAACCAGGGCAATCAGCCCCAGCATTTT.

J is TRBJ1-1 and V is TRBV6-5; D unclear. V lost 2 bases, J lost 0 bases, and 4 bases lay in between. Germline assignment: CDR1 MNHEY and CDR2 SVGAGI. The CDR3 extends over 13 amino acids. CDR3 DNA: TGTGCCAGCAGTTACGAGTTGAACACTGAAGCTTTCTTT. Its translation: CASSYELNTEAFF.

This chain joins TRBV10-3 and TRBJ1-2; D might be TRBD1 (6 bases). In germline, CDR1 is ENHRY, CDR2 SYGVKD. The V and J ends lost 8 bases and 4 bases respectively, with 17 bases between them. This CDR3 has 14 residues. Written as DNA, the CDR3 is TGTGCCATCGGGGAAAAAGGGGGTGGCTATGGCTACACCTTC. Its translation: CAIGEKGGGYGYTF.